Reported below is one T cell receptor beta chain. The sample belongs to a study of T cell responses to AZD1222 COVID-19 vaccine. Produced via immunoSEQ multiplex PCR; TCRdb's table is partial and in-frame only. There are about 94,000 clones in the sample; roughly 89% occur only once, and about 8.4% lies in the top ten. V lost 1 base to trimming and J lost 7 bases, with 8 bases between them. Germline CDR1 reads MGHDK; CDR2 reads SYGVNS. CDR3 length: 14 amino acids. The clonotype comes from an adult in good health. The chain has TRBV25-1 and TRBJ1-6; the D is unclear. The specimen comprised peripheral blood, sampled on day 0 of AZD1222 vaccination. As DNA, the CDR3 is TGTGCCAGCAGTGAATCAGGAGTGAATTCACCCCTCCACTTT. Amino acid sequence: CASSESGVNSPLHF.